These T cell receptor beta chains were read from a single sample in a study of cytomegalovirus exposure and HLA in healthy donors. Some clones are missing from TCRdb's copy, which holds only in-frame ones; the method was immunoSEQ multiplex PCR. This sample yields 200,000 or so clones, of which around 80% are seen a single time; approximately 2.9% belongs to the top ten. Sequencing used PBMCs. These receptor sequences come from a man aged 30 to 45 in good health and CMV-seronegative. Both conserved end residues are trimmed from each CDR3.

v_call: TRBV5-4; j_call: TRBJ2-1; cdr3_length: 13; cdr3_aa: ASSLTSGGAFEQF
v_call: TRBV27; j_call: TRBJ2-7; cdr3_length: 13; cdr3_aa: ATASMGQGTYEQY
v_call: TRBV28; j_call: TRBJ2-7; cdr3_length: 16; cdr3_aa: ASSFPPGQGKLTYEQY
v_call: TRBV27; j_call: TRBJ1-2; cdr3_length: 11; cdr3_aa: ASSLGQGSGYT
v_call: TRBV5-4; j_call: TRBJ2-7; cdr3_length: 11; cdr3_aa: ASSLAGNHEQY
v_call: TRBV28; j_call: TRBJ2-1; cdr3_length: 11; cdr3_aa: ASRRGAGNEQF
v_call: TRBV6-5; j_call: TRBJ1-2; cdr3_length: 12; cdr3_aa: ASRDPGQTYGYT
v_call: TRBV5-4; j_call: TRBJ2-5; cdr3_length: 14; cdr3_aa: ASSLEASGDQETQY
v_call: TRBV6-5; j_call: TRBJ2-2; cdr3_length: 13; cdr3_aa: ASKGGTGRTGELF
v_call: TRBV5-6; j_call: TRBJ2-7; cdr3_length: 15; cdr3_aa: ASSLLTSWDSAYEQY
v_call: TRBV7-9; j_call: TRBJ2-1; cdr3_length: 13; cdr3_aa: ASSSASQGADEQF
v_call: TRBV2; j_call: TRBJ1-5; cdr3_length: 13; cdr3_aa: ASSDKQQRNQPQH
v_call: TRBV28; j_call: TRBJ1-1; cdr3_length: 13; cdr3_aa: ASSLGGVVNTEAF